This note documents a single TCR beta chain sequence. A read error may produce the germline difference seen at one junction end. The data stem from a study of blood T cells in healthy people across ages. Next came a second PCR, run for about 7 to 12 cycles, which used a sample-barcoded 5' primer along with a J-beta primer mix. TCRdb recomputed calls from the 5' RACE reads with MiXCR, one row per CDR3 protein. The sample includes about 640,000 distinct CDR3 sequences, around two fifths seen only once; the top ten take about 30%. This CDR3 is 16 amino acids long. Germline CDR1 and CDR2: SGHTA and FQGNSA.

This TCR derives from an elderly man in good health. Sequencing was carried out using blood. The V gene is TRBV7-2, the J gene TRBJ2-3; perhaps D is TRBD1 or TRBD2 (5 bases each). The CDR3 loop is CACSLGVSVRTDTQYF. The CDR3 DNA sequence: TGTGCCTGCAGCTTAGGGGTTAGCGTACGCACAGATACGCAGTATTTT.